This passage covers 4 T cell receptor beta chains from one sample sequenced in a study of cytomegalovirus exposure and HLA in healthy donors. The PCR was carried out with 60 Vbeta primers and 13 Jbeta primers. Data came from immunoSEQ multiplex PCR; TCRdb stores just in-frame clones and leaves some out. This sample contains about 120,000 clones. Sample: PBMCs. The receptors here all came from a man aged 40-49 years in good health and CMV-seropositive.

The chain links TRBV19 to TRBJ2-7, with D hard to call. Germline V gene sequence: CDR1 LNHDA, CDR2 SQIVND (reference sequence). The V and J ends lost 3 bases and 1 base respectively, with 13 bases between them. This CDR3 contains 15 residues. This chain's CDR3 is CASSIRPFLSYEQYF. For the CDR3, the DNA is TGTGCCAGTAGTATTCGTCCTTTTCTATCCTACGAGCAGTACTTC.

As DNA, the CDR3 is TGCGCCAGCAGCCCCGGGACAGCGACTAGCACAGATACGCAGTATTTT. Translation gives CASSPGTATSTDTQYF. This rearrangement joins TRBV5-1 to TRBJ2-3; TRBD1 aligns across 7 bases. V gave up 4 bases and J gave up 0 bases; unmatched junction bases: 8. Germline CDR1 reads SGHRS; CDR2 reads YFSETQ. The CDR3 runs to 16 residues. Drawing the rest from reference TRBV5-1 and TRBJ2-3, the complete variable domain is KAGVTQTPRYLIKTRGQQVTLSCSPISGHRSVSWYQQTPGQGLQFLFEYFSETQRNKGNFPGRFSGRQFSNSRSEMNVSTLELGDSALYLCASSPGTATSTDTQYFGPGTRLTVL.

The genes are TRBV19 and TRBJ2-1; TRBD2 is a possible D gene (5 bases). The CDR3 contains 15 residues. Germline CDR1 LNHDA, CDR2 SQIVND (reference sequence). With 7 bases removed from V and 1 base from J, the gap between germline ends came to 14 bases. CDR3 sequence reads: CASTDGEISYNEQFF. CDR3 nucleotides: TGTGCCAGTACCGACGGGGAGATTTCCTACAATGAGCAGTTCTTC. The complete variable domain, with remaining parts taken from reference TRBV19 and TRBJ2-1, reads DGGITQSPKYLFRKEGQNVTLSCEQNLNHDAMYWYRQDPGQGLRLIYYSQIVNDFQKGDIAEGYSVSREKKESFPLTVTSAQKNPTAFYLCASTDGEISYNEQFFGPGTRLTVL.

This chain uses TRBV5-6 with TRBJ2-7; 7 bases are shared with TRBD1. The junction had 12 bases not matched to a gene; V was cut back by 5 bases and J by 1 base. The germline CDR1 and CDR2 sequences are SGHDT and YYEEEE. CDR3 length equals 16 residues. The CDR3 DNA reads as TGTGCCAGCAGTCCCCAGGTGAAACAGGGGTCCTACGAGCAGTACTTC. Translated, it gives CASSPQVKQGSYEQYF.